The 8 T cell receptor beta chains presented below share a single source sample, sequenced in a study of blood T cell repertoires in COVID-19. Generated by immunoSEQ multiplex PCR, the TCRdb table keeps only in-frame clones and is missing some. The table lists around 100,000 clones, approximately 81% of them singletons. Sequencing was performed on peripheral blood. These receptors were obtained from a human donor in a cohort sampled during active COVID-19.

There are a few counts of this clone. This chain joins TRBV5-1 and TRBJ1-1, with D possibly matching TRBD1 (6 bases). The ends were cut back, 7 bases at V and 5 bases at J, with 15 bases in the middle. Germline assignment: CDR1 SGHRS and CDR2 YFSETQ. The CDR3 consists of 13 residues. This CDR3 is CASGTEGTTEAFF. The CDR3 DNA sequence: TGCGCCAGCGGCACCGAGGGGACAACTGAAGCTTTCTTT.

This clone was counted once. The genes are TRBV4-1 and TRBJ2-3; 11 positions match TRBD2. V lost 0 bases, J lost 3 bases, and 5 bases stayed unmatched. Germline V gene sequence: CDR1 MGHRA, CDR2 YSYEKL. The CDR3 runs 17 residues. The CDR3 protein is CASSQDRLAGTTDTQYF. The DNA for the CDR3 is TGCGCCAGCAGCCAAGATCGACTAGCGGGGACTACAGATACGCAGTATTTT.

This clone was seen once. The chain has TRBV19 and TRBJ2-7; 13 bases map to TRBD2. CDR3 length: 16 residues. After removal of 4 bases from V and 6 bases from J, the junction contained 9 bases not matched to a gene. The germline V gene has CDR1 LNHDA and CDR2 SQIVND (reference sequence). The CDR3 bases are TGTGCCAGTAGTACAAGACTAGCGGGAGGATCCGGCGAGCAGTACTTC. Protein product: CASSTRLAGGSGEQYF. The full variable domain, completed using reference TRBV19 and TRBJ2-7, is DGGITQSPKYLFRKEGQNVTLSCEQNLNHDAMYWYRQDPGQGLRLIYYSQIVNDFQKGDIAEGYSVSREKKESFPLTVTSAQKNPTAFYLCASSTRLAGGSGEQYFGPGTRLTVT.

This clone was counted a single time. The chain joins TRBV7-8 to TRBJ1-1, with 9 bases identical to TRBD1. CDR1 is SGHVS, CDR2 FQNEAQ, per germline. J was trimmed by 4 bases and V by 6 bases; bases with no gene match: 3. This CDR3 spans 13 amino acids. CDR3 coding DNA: TGTGCCAGCAGTACAGGGGGCCCCACTGAAGCTTTCTTT. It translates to CASSTGGPTEAFF. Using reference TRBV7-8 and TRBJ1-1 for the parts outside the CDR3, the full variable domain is GAGVSQSPRYKVAKRGQDVALRCDPISGHVSLFWYQQALGQGPEFLTYFQNEAQLDKSGLPSDRFFAERPEGSVSTLKIQRTQQEDSAVYLCASSTGGPTEAFFGQGTRLTVV.

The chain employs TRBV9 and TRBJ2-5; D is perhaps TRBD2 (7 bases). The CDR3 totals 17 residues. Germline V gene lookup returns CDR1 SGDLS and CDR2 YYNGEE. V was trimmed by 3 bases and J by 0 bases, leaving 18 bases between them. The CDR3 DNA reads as TGTGCCAGCAGCGCCCGGGGGGCCCGAGGCAACCAAGAGACCCAGTACTTC. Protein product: CASSARGARGNQETQYF.

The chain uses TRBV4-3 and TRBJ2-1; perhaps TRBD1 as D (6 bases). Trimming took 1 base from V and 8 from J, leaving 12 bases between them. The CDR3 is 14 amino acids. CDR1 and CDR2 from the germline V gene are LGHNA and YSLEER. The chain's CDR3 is CASSQGRGADEQFF. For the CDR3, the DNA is TGCGCCAGCAGCCAAGGCAGGGGTGCCGATGAGCAGTTCTTC.

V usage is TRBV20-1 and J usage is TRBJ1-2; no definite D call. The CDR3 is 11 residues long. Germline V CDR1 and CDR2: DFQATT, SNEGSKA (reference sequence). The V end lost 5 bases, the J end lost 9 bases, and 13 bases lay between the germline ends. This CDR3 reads CSASHQRRYTF. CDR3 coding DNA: TGCAGTGCTTCGCACCAGCGACGCTACACCTTC.

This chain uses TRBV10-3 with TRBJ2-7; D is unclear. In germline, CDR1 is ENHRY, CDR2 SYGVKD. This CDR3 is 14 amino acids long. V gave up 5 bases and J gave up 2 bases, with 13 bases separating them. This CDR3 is CAISNFDKTYEQYF. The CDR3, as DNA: TGTGCCATCAGTAACTTTGACAAGACCTACGAGCAGTACTTC.